The T cell receptor (beta chain) under discussion was sequenced for a study of T-cell reconstitution after alpha-beta-depleted transplantation in children. Study-level findings and limits: T-cell numbers and diversity one year post-transplant derived largely from freshly generated T cells.

This clonotype was seen only a few times. Its specificity is unknown. The CDR3 is made up of 16 amino acids. Germline values: CDR1 MGHRA, CDR2 YSYEKL. With 1 base removed from V and 3 bases from J, the gap between germline ends came to 10 bases. Construction of the TCRbeta library involved unique molecular identifiers. MiXCR, applied by TCRdb to the PCR reads, yields one record per CDR3 protein. The sample yields about 980,000 distinct CDR3 sequences, about 31% seen once. The chain is built from TRBV4-1 and TRBJ1-6; D remains ambiguous. The sequence was collected from a boy younger than two who had a stem cell transplant for SCID, so the T cells may come from the graft donor. The input for sequencing was PBMCs, mostly from graft donor cells, taken 360 days after TCRalphabeta/CD19-depleted stem cell transplant. CDR3 in DNA: TGCGCCAGCAGCCAAGCAACCTCCTTCTATAATTCACCCCTCCACTTT. It translates to CASSQATSFYNSPLHF.